Listed below are T cell receptor beta chains from one sample, sequenced in a study of read filtering for tumor transcriptome and immune sequencing. One entry per CDR3 protein, called by TCRdb with MiXCR from the reads. The sample includes about 27,000 distinct CDR3 sequences, roughly 14% of them seen just once. The specimen was a population of CD138-negative cells sorted from bone marrow. These receptors all come from a donor aged 40 or over with multiple myeloma. CDR3s include the opening cysteine and the closing phenylalanine or tryptophan. A D gene is named only where the DNA matches it firmly. Only part of the rows carry a size: once, few, many, or a class if the clone is expanded.

TRBV20-1	TRBD2	TRBJ2-7	many	TGCAGTGCGAGTGGGACTAGCGGGAACTACGAGCAGTACTTC	CSASGTSGNYEQYF
TRBV7-9	TRBD1	TRBJ2-5	many	TGTGCCAGCAGCGTGACAGGGGGTGAGGAGACCCAGTACTTC	CASSVTGGEETQYF
TRBV5-6	-	TRBJ2-3	many	TGTGCCAGCAGCCGACTCTTCACAGATACGCAGTATTTT	CASSRLFTDTQYF
TRBV2	-	TRBJ1-2	many	TGTGCCAGCAGTGGAACGGGTAACTATGGCTACACCTTC	CASSGTGNYGYTF
TRBV19	-	TRBJ2-6	-	TGTGCCAGCCTCAGCCTCTCCGGGGCCAACGCCCTGACTTTC	CASLSLSGANALTF
TRBV4-2	-	TRBJ1-5	many	TGTGCCAGCAGCCAAGGAAGGAACGGTCAGCCCCAGCATTTT	CASSQGRNGQPQHF
TRBV2	TRBD2	TRBJ2-5	-	TGTGCCAGCAGTGACTCCCTAGCGGGAAGGGAGACCCAGTACTTC	CASSDSLAGRETQYF
TRBV5-1	-	TRBJ2-7	many	TGCGCCAGCACCCCCGCCAGTACCTCCTACGAGCAGTACTTC	CASTPASTSYEQYF
TRBV29-1	-	TRBJ2-7	-	TGCAGCGTTGGTCCTTCCGGTAGCGACGAGCAGGACTTC	CSVGPSGSDEQDF
TRBV7-9	TRBD1	TRBJ2-2	many	TGTGCCAGCAGCCAACAGGGGGCGCATACCGGGGAGCTGTTTTTT	CASSQQGAHTGELFF
TRBV2	TRBD2	TRBJ2-7	-	TGTGCCAGCAGAAGCCCTCTAGCGGGAGGGCCTTTGTACTTC	CASRSPLAGGPLYF
TRBV6-2/TRBV6-3	-	TRBJ2-4	few	TGTGCCAGCAGTCCACAGGGTTTAAACATTCAGTACTTC	CASSPQGLNIQYF
TRBV7-3	TRBD1	TRBJ2-7	many	TGTGCCAGCAGCTTACATGGTGAGACAGGGGTCTACGAGCAGTACTTC	CASSLHGETGVYEQYF
TRBV6-4	TRBD1	TRBJ2-1	many	TGTGCCAGCAGTGACTCCGGGACAGGGGACCACAATGAGCAGTTCTTC	CASSDSGTGDHNEQFF
TRBV28	TRBD1	TRBJ2-5	-	TGTGCCAGCAACGGACAGGAGAAACAAGAGACCCAGTACTTC	CASNGQEKQETQYF
TRBV6-1	-	TRBJ2-2	-	TGTGCCAGCAGAGCCGGGTCCACAACGAACACCGGGGAGCTGTTTTTT	CASRAGSTTNTGELFF
TRBV20-1	-	TRBJ2-7	many	TGCAGTGCTAGAGACAGGGAGACAACGAACGAGCAGTACTTC	CSARDRETTNEQYF
TRBV29-1	TRBD2	TRBJ2-1	many	TGCAGCGTTGAGGGGACTAGCGGGAGTCATTACAATGAGCAGTTCTTC	CSVEGTSGSHYNEQFF
TRBV19	TRBD2	TRBJ2-1	few	TGTGCCAGTAGTATAACTAGCGGTCCTTCCTACAATGAGCAGTTCTTC	CASSITSGPSYNEQFF
TRBV12-3/TRBV12-4	TRBD1	TRBJ2-7	-	TGTGCCAGCAGGCCCGGGACAGCCTACGAGCAGTACTTC	CASRPGTAYEQYF
TRBV9	TRBD2	TRBJ2-7	many	TGTGCCAGCAGCGTGGGAACGGCCGGGACTAGCGGGAGGATTTACGAGCAGTACTTC	CASSVGTAGTSGRIYEQYF
TRBV11-2	TRBD2	TRBJ2-4	many	TGTGCCAGCAGCTCCAACGGGGGGTGGCAAAACATTCAGTACTTC	CASSSNGGWQNIQYF
TRBV27	TRBD1	TRBJ2-2	many	TGTGCCAGCAGTTCCGGACAGGGCAGCACCGGGGAGCTGTTTTTT	CASSSGQGSTGELFF
TRBV28	-	TRBJ1-1	many	TGTGCCAGCAGTTTACCGACCTTGAACACTGAAGCTTTCTTT	CASSLPTLNTEAFF
TRBV20-1	TRBD2	TRBJ2-3	many	TGCAGTGCTAGAGATGGGTCGAGGGGAGGGACAGATACGCAGTATTTT	CSARDGSRGGTDTQYF
TRBV9	-	TRBJ2-5	few	TGTGCCAGCGGCGGTAGTCGCGGCGTACAAGAGACCCAGTACTTC	CASGGSRGVQETQYF
TRBV6-6	-	TRBJ2-1	many	TGTGCCACCTCTCCGGGACTTACCTACAATGAGCAGTTCTTC	CATSPGLTYNEQFF
TRBV20-1	-	TRBJ2-1	once	TGCAGTGCTAGAGATTCTCCGCACGCAGATGAGCAGTTCTTC	CSARDSPHADEQFF
TRBV29-1	TRBD1	TRBJ2-3	few	TGCAGCGTTGAAGATCTGGGACAGCTCCCTACAGATACGCAGTATTTT	CSVEDLGQLPTDTQYF
TRBV30	-	TRBJ2-7	many	TGTGCCTGGGCAAGTCCCGAATACGAGCAGTACTTC	CAWASPEYEQYF
TRBV5-1	-	TRBJ2-2	-	TGCGCCAGCAGCTTGGTCGGCGGGGAGCTGTTTTTT	CASSLVGGELFF
TRBV3-1	-	TRBJ1-1	many	TGTGCCAGCAGCCAATCAGGGGCTGGTGAAGCTTTCTTT	CASSQSGAGEAFF
TRBV20-1	-	TRBJ2-7	many	TGCAGTGCCTGCCGGGACCCGATACAGACCGAGCAGTACTTC	CSACRDPIQTEQYF
TRBV3-1	-	TRBJ1-1	few	TGTGCCAGCAGCCAAGAGAAAGGGCTGAACACTGAAGCTTTCTTT	CASSQEKGLNTEAFF
TRBV9	-	TRBJ1-1	many	TGTGCCAGCAGCGTAGGGCACAGGGACGGTTTAGCTTTCTTT	CASSVGHRDGLAFF
TRBV5-1	-	TRBJ2-2	many	TGCGCCAGCAGCATTTTACGGTCCGCAAATACCGGGGAGCTGTTTTTT	CASSILRSANTGELFF
TRBV29-1	-	TRBJ2-3	many	TGCAGCGTTCGGGGTCCTTTGTACACAGATACGCAGTATTTT	CSVRGPLYTDTQYF
TRBV7-2	-	TRBJ2-2	-	TGTGCCAGCAGCTTAGTAGCGCCCAACACCGGGGAGCTGTTTTTT	CASSLVAPNTGELFF
TRBV29-1	-	TRBJ1-2	many	TGCAGCGTTGGGGACGGCTATGGCTACACCTTC	CSVGDGYGYTF
TRBV30	-	TRBJ1-2	many	TGTGCCTGGGGGAGAGGGCAACGCTATGGCTACACCTTC	CAWGRGQRYGYTF
TRBV9	TRBD2	TRBJ2-1	many	TGTGCCAGCAGCGTGGGACTAGCGGGGGTAAATGAGCAGTTCTTC	CASSVGLAGVNEQFF
TRBV9	TRBD2	TRBJ2-1	many	TGTGCCAGCAGCGTAGGGACTAGCGGTTTGCAGTTCTTC	CASSVGTSGLQFF
TRBV2	TRBD1	TRBJ1-2	many	TGTGCCAGCAGTGAACAGGGGGGTCGTTATGGCTACACCTTC	CASSEQGGRYGYTF
TRBV30	TRBD1	TRBJ1-1	many	TGTGCCTGGAGTGGGGGACAGGGACGGATGGCTTTCTTT	CAWSGGQGRMAFF
TRBV7-9	-	TRBJ2-7	many	TGTGCCAGCAGCTTAGGAGCGATCAGGGAGCAGTACTTC	CASSLGAIREQYF
TRBV7-9	-	TRBJ1-5	many	TGTGCCAGCAGCTCCGCAGGGAGCCAGCCCCAGCATTTT	CASSSAGSQPQHF
TRBV25-1	-	TRBJ2-5	-	TGTGCCAGCAGGAGGGAAGGAGAGACCCAGTACTTC	CASRREGETQYF
TRBV29-1	TRBD1	TRBJ1-2	many	TGCAGCGTAATGGACAGGGTCTATGGCTACACCTTC	CSVMDRVYGYTF
TRBV5-4	-	TRBJ2-2	many	TGTGCCAGCAGCTTGGGATTAGCGGTAACGAACACCGGGGAGCTGTTTTTT	CASSLGLAVTNTGELFF
TRBV5-1	-	TRBJ2-7	-	TGCGCCAGCAGGCTTACACCTACGGACAGAACCGAGCAGTACTTC	CASRLTPTDRTEQYF
TRBV5-1	TRBD2	TRBJ2-3	-	TGCGCCAGCAGCCTGGGGCTAGCGGGAAGCACAGATACGCAGTATTTT	CASSLGLAGSTDTQYF
TRBV10-3	-	TRBJ1-6	-	TGTGCCATCAGTAGGGCGCCTTTAGATTCAACCCTCCACTTT	CAISRAPLDSTLHF